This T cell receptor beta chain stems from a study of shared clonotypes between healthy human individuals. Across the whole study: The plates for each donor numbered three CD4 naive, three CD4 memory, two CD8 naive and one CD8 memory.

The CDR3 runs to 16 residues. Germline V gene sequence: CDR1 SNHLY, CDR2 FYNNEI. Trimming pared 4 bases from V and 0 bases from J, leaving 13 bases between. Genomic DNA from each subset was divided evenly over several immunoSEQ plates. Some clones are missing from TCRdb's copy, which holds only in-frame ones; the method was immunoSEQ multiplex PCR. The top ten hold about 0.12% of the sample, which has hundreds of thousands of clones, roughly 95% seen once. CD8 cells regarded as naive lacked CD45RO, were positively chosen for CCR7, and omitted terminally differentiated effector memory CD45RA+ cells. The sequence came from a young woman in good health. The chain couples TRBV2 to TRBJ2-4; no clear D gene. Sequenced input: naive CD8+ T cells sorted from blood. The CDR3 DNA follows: TGTGCCAGCAGTGGAAAAACAGTCCTAGCCAAAAACATTCAGTACTTC. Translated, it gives CASSGKTVLAKNIQYF.